What follows are 6 T cell receptor beta chains derived from one specimen sequenced in a study of spatial heterogeneity in lung cancer. General study findings and limits: Counts of expanded alpha and beta TCRs within tumors tracked the tumor nonsynonymous mutation count.

TCRdb passed the 5' RACE reads through MiXCR, listing each CDR3 protein once. The table lists fewer than 20,000 distinct CDR3 sequences, 6.5% to 7% of them singletons. Stated time point: sample taken at primary tumor resection. These receptors lack a known antigen. The sample here was lung tumor tissue, taken at surgery. These receptors were obtained from a female donor with early-stage non-small cell lung cancer.

By proportion, this clonotype is medium-sized. The DNA is omitted, as the CDR3 cannot be located on it reliably, and the CDR3 follows TCRdb's listing. The rearrangement links TRBV28 to TRBJ2-5; the DNA was not used to check the table's D call, TRBD1. Both ends counted, the CDR3 spans 15 residues. Germline loops: CDR1 MDHEN, CDR2 SYDVKM. CDR3 region: CASSTLWTREETQYF.

In this sample, this clonotype turned up a few times. J is TRBJ2-7 and V is TRBV2; D is perhaps TRBD1 (6 bases). Germline CDR1 SNHLY, CDR2 FYNNEI. The CDR3 runs 14 residues. V shed 6 bases and J shed 2 bases, with 14 bases lying between them. CDR3 sequence (DNA): TGTGCCAGCAGGACCCAGGGGCCCGCCTACGAGCAGTACTTC. Protein: CASRTQGPAYEQYF.

This clonotype appeared many times. J is TRBJ2-3 and V is TRBV20-1, with D unresolved. This CDR3 contains 13 residues. Germline lookup yields CDR1 DFQATT and CDR2 SNEGSKA (reference sequence). Deletions cut 0 bases from V and 4 bases from J, with 8 bases between. CDR3 region: CSARDKNADTQYF. In DNA, the CDR3 is TGCAGTGCTAGAGATAAAAATGCAGATACGCAGTATTTT.

This clonotype was seen more than once but under ten times. The rearrangement uses TRBV24-1 and TRBJ2-5, with D possibly called TRBD1 or TRBD2 (5 bases each). Germline CDR1 KGHDR, CDR2 SFDVKD. The CDR3 has 14 residues. Trimming shortened V by 7 bases and J by 5 bases, and 16 bases separated the two germline ends. The CDR3 reads CATSPNGAGETQYF. The CDR3 DNA follows: TGTGCCACCAGCCCCAACGGGGCGGGCGAGACCCAGTACTTC.

This clonotype turned up a few times. This rearrangement joins TRBV3-1 to TRBJ2-3; 11 bases align to TRBD2. Germline V gene sequence: CDR1 LGHDT, CDR2 YNNKEL (reference sequence). V trimming: 2 bases; J trimming: 5 bases; junction bases outside the gene matches: 6. The CDR3 length is 16 residues. The CDR3, as DNA: TGTGCCAGCAGCCAAATTAGCGGGGGGGCGATAGATACGCAGTATTTT. Translating it yields CASSQISGGAIDTQYF.

This clonotype was detected only a few times. V and J are TRBV13 and TRBJ1-1; tentatively, D is TRBD1 (5 bases). CDR3 length: 15 amino acids. CDR1 and CDR2 (germline): PRHDT, FYEKMQ (reference sequence). V dropped 3 bases and J dropped 0 bases, with 11 bases sitting between them. CDR3 bases: TGTGCCAGCAGCTTGGCAGGGAACATGAACACTGAAGCTTTCTTT. This encodes CASSLAGNMNTEAFF.